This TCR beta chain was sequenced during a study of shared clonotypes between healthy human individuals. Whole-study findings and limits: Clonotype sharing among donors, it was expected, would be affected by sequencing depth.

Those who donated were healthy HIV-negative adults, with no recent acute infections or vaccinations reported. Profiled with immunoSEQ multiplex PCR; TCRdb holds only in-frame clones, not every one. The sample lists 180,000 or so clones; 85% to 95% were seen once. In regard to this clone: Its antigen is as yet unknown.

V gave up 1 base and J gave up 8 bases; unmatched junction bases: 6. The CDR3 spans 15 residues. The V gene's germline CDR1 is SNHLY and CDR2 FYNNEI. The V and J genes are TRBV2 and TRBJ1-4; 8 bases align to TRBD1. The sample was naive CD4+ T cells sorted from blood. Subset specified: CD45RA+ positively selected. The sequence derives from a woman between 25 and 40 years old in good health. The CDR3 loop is CASSEEAGGLEKLFF. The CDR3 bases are TGTGCCAGCAGTGAAGAGGCAGGGGGCTTGGAAAAACTGTTTTTT.